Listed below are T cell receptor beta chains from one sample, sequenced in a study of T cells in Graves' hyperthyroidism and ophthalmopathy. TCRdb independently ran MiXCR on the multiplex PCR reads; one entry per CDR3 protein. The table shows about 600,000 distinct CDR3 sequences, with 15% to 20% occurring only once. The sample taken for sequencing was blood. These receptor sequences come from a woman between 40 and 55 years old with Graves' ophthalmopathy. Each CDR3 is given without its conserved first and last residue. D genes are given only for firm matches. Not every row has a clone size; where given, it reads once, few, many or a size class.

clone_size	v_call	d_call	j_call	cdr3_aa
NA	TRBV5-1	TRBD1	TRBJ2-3	ASRTGVGGTDTQY
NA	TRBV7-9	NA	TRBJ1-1	ASSLEVQSGAF
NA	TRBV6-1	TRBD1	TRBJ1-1	ASSQGTGGTGTEAF
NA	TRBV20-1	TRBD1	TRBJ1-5	SARTGRNQPQH
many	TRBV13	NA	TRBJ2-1	ASSVAGSSYYNEQF
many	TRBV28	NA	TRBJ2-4	ASSPSGELLAKNIQY
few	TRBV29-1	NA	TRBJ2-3	SVEAGPDTQY
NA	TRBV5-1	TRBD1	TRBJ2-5	ASSLSTGVYETQY
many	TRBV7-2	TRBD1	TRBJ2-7	ASSSRDRGRSYEQY
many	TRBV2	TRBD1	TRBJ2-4	ASTPGTGGAKNIQY
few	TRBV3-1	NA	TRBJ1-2	ASSPWSNYGYT
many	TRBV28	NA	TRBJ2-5	ASSFGSSNNQETQY
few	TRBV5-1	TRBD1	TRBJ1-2	ASSSGAIQGARGYGYT
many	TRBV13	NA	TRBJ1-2	ASTLPSGGNYGYT
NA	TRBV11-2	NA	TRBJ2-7	ASSQLGAYEQY
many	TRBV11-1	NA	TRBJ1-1	ASSFPGDTEAF
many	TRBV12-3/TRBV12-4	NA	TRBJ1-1	ASSLVSGSNTEAF
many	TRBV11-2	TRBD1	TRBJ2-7	ASSWDRPYEQY
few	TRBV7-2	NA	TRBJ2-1	ASSVGDTRRWQF
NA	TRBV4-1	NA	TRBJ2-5	ASSQPGTVETQY
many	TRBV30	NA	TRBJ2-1	AWSEAAGGDNEQF
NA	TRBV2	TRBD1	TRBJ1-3	ASSGDRFGGNTIY
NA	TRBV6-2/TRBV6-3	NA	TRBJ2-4	ASSYSLGNIQY
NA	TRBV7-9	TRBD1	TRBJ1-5	ASSTGTENQPQH
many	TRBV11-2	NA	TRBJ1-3	ASSFLGETGNTIY
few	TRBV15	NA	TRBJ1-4	ATSRDGGTNEKLF
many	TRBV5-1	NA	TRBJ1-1	ASSLGHRVQVNTEAF
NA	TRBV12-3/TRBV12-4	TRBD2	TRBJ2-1	ASSLGLITSGRALANEQF
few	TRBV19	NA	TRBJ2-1	ASSIGADPPYNEQF
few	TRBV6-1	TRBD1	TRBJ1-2	ASKDRGAIHGYT